This TCR beta chain appears in the sequencing data of a study of Graves' ophthalmopathy and Graves' hyperthyroidism. This clonotype was detected ten times or more. RNA served as the template for amplifying TCR beta CDR3 regions. After a first-round RT-PCR with HTBI primers, a second-round multiplex PCR was run. TCRdb re-called the multiplex PCR reads with MiXCR, one entry per CDR3 protein. Of about 590,000 distinct CDR3 sequences listed, under 40% are singletons. CDR3 length: 14 residues. Germline assignment: CDR1 ENHRY and CDR2 SYGVKD. Unmatched junction bases numbered 7, after V lost 7 bases and J lost 5 bases.

This receptor was identified in an adult man with Graves' hyperthyroidism. The V gene is TRBV10-3, the J gene TRBJ2-5; 10 bases align to TRBD1. Material for sequencing was peripheral blood or thyroid tissue (not recorded which). CDR3 protein: CAIKGDRGRETQYF. DNA of the CDR3: TGTGCCATCAAAGGGGACAGGGGACGGGAGACCCAGTACTTC.